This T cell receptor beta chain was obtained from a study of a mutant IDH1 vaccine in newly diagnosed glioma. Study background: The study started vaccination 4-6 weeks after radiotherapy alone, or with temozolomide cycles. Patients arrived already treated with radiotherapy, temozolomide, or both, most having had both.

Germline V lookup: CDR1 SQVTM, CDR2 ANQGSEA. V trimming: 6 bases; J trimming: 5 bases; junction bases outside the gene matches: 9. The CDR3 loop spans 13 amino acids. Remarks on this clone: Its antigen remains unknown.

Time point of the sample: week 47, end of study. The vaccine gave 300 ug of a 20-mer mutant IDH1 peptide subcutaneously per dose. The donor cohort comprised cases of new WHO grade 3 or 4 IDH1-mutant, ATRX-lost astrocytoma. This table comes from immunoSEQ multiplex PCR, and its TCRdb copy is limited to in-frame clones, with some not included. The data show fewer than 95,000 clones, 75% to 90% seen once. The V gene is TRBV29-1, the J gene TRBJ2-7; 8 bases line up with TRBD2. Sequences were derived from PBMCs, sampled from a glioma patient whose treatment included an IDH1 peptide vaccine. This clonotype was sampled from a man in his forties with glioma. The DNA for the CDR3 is TGCAGCGTCGGGACTAGTGTTGGCCACGAGCAGTACTTC. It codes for CSVGTSVGHEQYF.